The 5 T cell receptor beta chains below all came from one sample that was sequenced in a study of T cell changes during pregnancy in multiple sclerosis. Some clones are missing from TCRdb's copy, which holds only in-frame ones; the method was immunoSEQ multiplex PCR. The sample contains 88,000 or so clones, 92% of which appear only once. Sequences were derived from peripheral blood, sampled before pregnancy. These receptor sequences come from a female donor with multiple sclerosis, enrolled in a pregnancy study.

V usage is TRBV18 and J usage is TRBJ2-5; 8 nucleotides line up with TRBD1. The CDR3 length is 15 residues. The J segment lost 1 base and the V segment lost 3 bases, leaving 4 bases of the junction unmatched. From germline, CDR1 is KGHSH and CDR2 LQKENI. CDR3 nucleotide sequence: TGTGCCAGCTCACCCTCGGACAGGGTCCAAGAGACCCAGTACTTC. Translated: CASSPSDRVQETQYF.

The gene calls are TRBV28 and TRBJ2-7, with 7 positions matching TRBD1. The germline V gene encodes CDR1 MDHEN and CDR2 SYDVKM. This CDR3 contains 15 residues. V gave up 4 bases and J gave up 2 bases; unmatched junction bases: 8. In DNA, the CDR3 is TGTGCCAGCAGTTCACGACAGGGAGTTGCCTACGAGCAGTACTTC. Protein: CASSSRQGVAYEQYF.

The V gene is TRBV6-5, the J gene TRBJ2-5; D might be TRBD1 (6 bases). CDR1 and CDR2 from the germline V gene are MNHEY and SVGAGI. V gave up 4 bases and J gave up 3 bases, with 12 bases separating them. CDR3 length equals 14 residues. CDR3 DNA sequence: TGTGCCAGCAGTTCGACAGGTGGGGAAGAGACCCAGTACTTC. It encodes CASSSTGGEETQYF.

The chain uses TRBV5-6 and TRBJ2-3, with 10 bases lining up with TRBD2. J gave up 5 bases and V 4 bases, and 10 bases lay outside the gene matches. CDR3 size: 16 residues. In germline, CDR1 is SGHDT, CDR2 YYEEEE. CDR3 sequence: CASSPRTSGAGDTQYF. The CDR3 nucleotides read TGTGCCAGCAGCCCCCGGACTAGCGGCGCGGGAGATACGCAGTATTTT.

V usage is TRBV9 and J usage is TRBJ1-1, with a weak D call TRBD1 (5 bases). V was cut by 2 bases and J by 1 base, with 12 bases left in between. Germline lookup yields CDR1 SGDLS and CDR2 YYNGEE. The CDR3 has 15 amino acids. The CDR3 loop is CASSVQGGKNTEAFF. The CDR3 region has the DNA TGTGCCAGCAGCGTTCAGGGAGGGAAGAACACTGAAGCTTTCTTT. The full variable domain, rest sourced from reference TRBV9 and TRBJ1-1, is DSGVTQTPKHLITATGQRVTLRCSPRSGDLSVYWYQQSLDQGLQFLIQYYNGEERAKGNILERFSAQQFPDLHSELNLSSLELGDSALYFCASSVQGGKNTEAFFGQGTRLTVV.